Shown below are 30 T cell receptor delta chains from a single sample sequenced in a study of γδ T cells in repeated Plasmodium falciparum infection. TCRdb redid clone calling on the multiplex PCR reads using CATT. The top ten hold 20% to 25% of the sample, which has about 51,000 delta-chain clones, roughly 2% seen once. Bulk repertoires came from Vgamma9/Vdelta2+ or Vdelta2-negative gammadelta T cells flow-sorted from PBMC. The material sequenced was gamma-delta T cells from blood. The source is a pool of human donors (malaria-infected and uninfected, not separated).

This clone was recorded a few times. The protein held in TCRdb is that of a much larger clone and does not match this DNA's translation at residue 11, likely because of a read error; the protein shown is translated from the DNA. CDR3 in amino acids: CALRKGAITGGTDKLIF. The CDR3 bases are TGTGCTCTGCGCAAGGGGGCGATTACTGGAGGCACCGATAAACTCATCTTT. The V call is TRDV1, the J call TRDJ1, with D possibly TRDD3 on 5 matching bases. No J gene is reported in TCRdb; it was inferred here by comparing the DNA with germline. CDR3 size: 17 residues. The germline V gene has CDR1 TSWWSYY and CDR2 QGS. Trimming removed 9 bases at V and 1 base at J, with 24 bases between.

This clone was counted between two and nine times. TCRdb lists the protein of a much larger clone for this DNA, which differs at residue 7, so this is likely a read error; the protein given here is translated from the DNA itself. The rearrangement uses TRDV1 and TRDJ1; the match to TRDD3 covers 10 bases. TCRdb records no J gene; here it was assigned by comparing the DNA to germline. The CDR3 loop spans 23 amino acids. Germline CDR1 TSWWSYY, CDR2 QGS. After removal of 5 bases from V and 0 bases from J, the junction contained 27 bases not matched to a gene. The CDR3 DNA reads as TGTGCTCTTGGGTCTCCGTGTAGTTCAGCCTTCCATAGGGGGATACGCTACACCGATAAACTCATCTTT. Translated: CALGSPCSSAFHRGIRYTDKLIF.

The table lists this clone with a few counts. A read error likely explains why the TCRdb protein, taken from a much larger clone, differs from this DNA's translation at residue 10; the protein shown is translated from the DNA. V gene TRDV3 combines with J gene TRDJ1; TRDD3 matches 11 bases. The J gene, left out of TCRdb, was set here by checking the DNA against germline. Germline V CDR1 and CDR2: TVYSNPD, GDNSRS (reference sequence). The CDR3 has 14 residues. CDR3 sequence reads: CATCRGGYAVGLIF. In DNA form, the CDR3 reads TGTGCTACCTGCCGTGGGGGATACGCGGTTGGACTCATCTTT.

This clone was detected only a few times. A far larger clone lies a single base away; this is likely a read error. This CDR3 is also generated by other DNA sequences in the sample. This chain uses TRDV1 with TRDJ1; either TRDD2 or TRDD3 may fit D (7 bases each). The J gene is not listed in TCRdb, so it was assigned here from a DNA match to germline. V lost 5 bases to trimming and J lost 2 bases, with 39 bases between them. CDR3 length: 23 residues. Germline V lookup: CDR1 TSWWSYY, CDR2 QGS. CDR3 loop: CALGSLSHSYWIRGNKYTDKLIF. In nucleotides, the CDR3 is TGTGCTCTTGGGTCACTCTCCCATTCCTACTGGATACGCGGAAACAAGTATACCGATAAACTCATCTTT.

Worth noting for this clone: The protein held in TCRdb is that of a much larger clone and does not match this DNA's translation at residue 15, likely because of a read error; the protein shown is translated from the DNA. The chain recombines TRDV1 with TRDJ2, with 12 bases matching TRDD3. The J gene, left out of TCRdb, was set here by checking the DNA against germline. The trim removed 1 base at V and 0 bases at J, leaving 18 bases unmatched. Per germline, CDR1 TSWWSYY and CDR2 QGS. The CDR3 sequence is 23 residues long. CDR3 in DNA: TGTGCTCTTGGGGAACCGGCGTACTGGGGGATACCTGTGTTGATGGCTTTGACAGCACAACTCTTCTTT. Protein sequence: CALGEPAYWGIPVLMALTAQLFF.

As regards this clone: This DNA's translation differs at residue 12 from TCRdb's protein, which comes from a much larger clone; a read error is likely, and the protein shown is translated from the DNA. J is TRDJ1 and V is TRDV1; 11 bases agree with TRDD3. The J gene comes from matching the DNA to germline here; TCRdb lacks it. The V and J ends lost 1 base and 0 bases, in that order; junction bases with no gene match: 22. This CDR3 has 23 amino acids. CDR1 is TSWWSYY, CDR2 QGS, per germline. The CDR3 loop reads CALGEQPYVRGCWGILDTDKLIF. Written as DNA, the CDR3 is TGTGCTCTTGGGGAACAACCCTACGTACGGGGATGCTGGGGGATACTGGACACCGATAAACTCATCTTT.

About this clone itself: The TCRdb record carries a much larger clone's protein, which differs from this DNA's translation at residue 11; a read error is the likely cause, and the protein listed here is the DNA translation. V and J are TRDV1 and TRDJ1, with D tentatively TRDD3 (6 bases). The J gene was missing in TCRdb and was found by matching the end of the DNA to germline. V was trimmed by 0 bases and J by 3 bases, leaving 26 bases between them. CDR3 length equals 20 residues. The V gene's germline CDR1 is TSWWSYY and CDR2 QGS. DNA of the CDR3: TGTGCTCTTGGGGAACTACGTCCTTACTGGGAGATACCTCGAGCCGATAAACTCATCTTT. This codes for CALGELRPYWEIPRADKLIF.

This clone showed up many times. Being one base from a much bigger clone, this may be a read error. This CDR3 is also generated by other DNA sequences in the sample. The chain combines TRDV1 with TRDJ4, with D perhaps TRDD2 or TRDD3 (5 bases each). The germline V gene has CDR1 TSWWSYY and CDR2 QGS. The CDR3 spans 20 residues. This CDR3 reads CALGDPHFPLSYWPVRPLIF. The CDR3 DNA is TGTGCTCTTGGGGATCCTCATTTTCCTCTCTCGTACTGGCCCGTTAGACCACTGATCTTT.

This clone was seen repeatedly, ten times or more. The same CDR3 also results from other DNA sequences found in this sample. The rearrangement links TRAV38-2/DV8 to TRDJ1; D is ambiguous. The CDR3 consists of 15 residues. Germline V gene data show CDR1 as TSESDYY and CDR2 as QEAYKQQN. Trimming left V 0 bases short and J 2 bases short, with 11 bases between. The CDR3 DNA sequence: TGTGCTTATAGGAGCGCGGTATCCCGTACCGATAAACTCATCTTT. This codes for CAYRSAVSRTDKLIF.

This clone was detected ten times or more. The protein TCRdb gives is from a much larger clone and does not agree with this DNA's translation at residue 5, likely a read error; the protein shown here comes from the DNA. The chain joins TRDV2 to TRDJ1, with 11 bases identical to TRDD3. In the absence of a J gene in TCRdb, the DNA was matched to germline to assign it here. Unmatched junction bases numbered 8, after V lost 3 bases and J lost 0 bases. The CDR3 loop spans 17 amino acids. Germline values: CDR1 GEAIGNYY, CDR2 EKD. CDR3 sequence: CACDALGDTSYTDKLIF. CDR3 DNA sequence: TGTGCCTGTGACGCTCTGGGGGATACTTCGTACACCGATAAACTCATCTTT.

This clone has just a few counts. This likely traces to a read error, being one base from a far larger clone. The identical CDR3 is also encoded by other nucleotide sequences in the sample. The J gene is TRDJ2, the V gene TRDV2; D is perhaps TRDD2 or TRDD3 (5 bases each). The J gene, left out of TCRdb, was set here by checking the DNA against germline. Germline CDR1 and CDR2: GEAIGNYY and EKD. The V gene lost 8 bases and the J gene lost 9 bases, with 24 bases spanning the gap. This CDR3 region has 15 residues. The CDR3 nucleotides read TGTGCCTTTACTGAACTAGGGGAGCCTTCTTCACAACTCTTCTTT. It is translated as CAFTELGEPSSQLFF.

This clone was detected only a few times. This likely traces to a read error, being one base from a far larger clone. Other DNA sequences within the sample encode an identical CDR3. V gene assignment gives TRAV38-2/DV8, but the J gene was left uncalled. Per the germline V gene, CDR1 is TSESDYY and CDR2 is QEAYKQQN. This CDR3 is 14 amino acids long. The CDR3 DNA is TGTGCTTATAGGAGCCCGTATCTCAGGACGAAGCTCATCTTT. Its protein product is CAYRSPYLRTKLIF.

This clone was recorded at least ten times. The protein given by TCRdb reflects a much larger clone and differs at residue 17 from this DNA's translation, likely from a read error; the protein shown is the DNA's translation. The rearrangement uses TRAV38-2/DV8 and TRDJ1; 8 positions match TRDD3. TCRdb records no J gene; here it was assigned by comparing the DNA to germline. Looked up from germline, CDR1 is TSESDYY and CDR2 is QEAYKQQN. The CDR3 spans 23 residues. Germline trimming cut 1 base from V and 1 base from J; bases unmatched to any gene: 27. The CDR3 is CAYRSRRPQTARGYTECTDKLIF. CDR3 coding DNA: TGTGCTTATAGGAGCCGCCGACCCCAAACCGCCCGGGGATACACCGAGTGCACCGATAAACTCATCTTT.

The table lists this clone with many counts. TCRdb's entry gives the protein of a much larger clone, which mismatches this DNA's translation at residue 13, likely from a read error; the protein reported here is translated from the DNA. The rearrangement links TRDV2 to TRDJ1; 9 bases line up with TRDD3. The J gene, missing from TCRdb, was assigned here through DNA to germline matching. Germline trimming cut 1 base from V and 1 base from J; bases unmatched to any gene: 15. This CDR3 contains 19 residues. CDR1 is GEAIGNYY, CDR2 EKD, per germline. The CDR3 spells CACDTLSPTGGRCTDKLIF. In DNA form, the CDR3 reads TGTGCCTGTGACACTTTGAGCCCCACTGGGGGACGGTGCACCGATAAACTCATCTTT.

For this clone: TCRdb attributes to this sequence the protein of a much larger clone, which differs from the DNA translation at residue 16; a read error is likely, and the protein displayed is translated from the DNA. CDR3 in amino acids: CACDPLDWGTNTDKLTF. CDR3 in DNA: TGTGCCTGTGACCCGTTAGACTGGGGGACAAACACCGATAAACTCACCTTT. TRDV2 is the V gene, and the J gene was not called; whether TRDD3, the table's D call, matches the DNA was not checked. Germline-derived CDR1 and CDR2 are GEAIGNYY and EKD. The CDR3 has 17 amino acids.

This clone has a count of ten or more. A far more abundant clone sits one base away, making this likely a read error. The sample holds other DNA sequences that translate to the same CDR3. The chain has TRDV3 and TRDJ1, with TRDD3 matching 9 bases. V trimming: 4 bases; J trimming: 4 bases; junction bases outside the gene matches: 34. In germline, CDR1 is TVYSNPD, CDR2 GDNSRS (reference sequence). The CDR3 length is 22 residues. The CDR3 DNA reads TGTGCCTGTCGGAGGCCTTCCTCAAAGGGCCTGTACTGGGGGACCGGATACGATAAACTCATCTTT. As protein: CACRRPSSKGLYWGTGYDKLIF.

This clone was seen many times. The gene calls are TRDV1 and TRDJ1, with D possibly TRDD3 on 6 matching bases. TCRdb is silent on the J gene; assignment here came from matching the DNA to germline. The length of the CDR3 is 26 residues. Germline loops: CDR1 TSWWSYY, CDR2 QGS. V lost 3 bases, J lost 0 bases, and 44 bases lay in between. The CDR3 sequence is CALGEKAFALPKYWDESSVDTDKLIF. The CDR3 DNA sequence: TGTGCTCTTGGGGAGAAGGCCTTCGCTCTTCCAAAGTACTGGGACGAATCCTCCGTTGACACCGATAAACTCATCTTT.

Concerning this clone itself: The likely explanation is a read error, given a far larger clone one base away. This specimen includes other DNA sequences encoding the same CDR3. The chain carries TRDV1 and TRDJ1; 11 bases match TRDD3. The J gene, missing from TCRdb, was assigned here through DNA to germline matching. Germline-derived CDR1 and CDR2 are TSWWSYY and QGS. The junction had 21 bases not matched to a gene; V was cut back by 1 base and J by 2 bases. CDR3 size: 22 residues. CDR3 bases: TGTGCTCTTGGGGAACCCCCGGGATTCATATTGGGGGATACGGTTCGTACCGATAAACTCATCTTT. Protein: CALGEPPGFILGDTVRTDKLIF.

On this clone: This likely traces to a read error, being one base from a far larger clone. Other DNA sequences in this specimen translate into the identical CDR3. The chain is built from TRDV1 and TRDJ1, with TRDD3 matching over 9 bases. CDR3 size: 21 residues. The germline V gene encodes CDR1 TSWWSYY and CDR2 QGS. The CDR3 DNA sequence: TGTGCTCTTGGGGAACCGACCCCTGGGGGATTGGCGAGGATTTACACCGATAAACTCATCTTC. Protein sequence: CALGEPTPGGLARIYTDKLIF.

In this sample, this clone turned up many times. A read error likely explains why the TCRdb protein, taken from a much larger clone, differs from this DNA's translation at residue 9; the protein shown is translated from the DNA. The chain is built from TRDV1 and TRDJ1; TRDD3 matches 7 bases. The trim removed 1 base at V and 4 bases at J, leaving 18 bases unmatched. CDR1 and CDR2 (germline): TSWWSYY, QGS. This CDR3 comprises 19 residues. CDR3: CALGEHIYARWGRVDKLIF. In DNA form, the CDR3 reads TGTGCTCTTGGGGAACACATCTACGCGAGGTGGGGGAGAGTCGATAAACTCATCTTT.

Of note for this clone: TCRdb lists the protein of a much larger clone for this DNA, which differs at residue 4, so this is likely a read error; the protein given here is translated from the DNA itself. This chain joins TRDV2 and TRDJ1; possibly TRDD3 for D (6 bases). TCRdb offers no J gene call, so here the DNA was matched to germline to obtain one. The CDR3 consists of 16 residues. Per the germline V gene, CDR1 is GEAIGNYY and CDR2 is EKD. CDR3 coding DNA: TGTGCCTGTGGCACCGTGGGGGCCTCGTACACCGATAAACTCATCTTT. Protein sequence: CACGTVGASYTDKLIF.

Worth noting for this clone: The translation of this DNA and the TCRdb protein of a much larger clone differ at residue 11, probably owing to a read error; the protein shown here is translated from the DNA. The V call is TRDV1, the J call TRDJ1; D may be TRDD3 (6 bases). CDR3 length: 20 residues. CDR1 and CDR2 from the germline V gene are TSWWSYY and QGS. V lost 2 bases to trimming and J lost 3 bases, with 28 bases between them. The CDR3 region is CALGELGPYWEIPNPDKLIF. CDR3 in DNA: TGTGCTCTTGGGGAATTGGGCCCTTACTGGGAGATACCCAATCCCGATAAACTCATCTTT.

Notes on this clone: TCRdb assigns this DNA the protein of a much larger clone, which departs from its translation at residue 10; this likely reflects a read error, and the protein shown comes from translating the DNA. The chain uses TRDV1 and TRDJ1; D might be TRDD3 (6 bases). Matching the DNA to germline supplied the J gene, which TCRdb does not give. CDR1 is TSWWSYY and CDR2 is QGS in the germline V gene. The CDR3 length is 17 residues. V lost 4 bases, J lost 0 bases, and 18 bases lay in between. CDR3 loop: CALGGRPPGEYTDKLIF. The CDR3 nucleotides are TGTGCTCTTGGGGGTCGCCCTCCTGGGGAGTACACCGATAAACTCATCTTT.

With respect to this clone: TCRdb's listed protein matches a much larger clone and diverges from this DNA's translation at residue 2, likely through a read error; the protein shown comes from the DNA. The CDR3 DNA is TGTTCTCTTGGGGAGACCTTAACCAGTACTGGGGGATTAAGGACAGCACAACTCTTCTTT. Its translation is CSLGETLTSTGGLRTAQLFF. The rearrangement joins TRDV1 to TRDJ2; 10 nucleotides align to TRDD3. This CDR3 is built from 20 residues. Germline loops: CDR1 TSWWSYY, CDR2 QGS.

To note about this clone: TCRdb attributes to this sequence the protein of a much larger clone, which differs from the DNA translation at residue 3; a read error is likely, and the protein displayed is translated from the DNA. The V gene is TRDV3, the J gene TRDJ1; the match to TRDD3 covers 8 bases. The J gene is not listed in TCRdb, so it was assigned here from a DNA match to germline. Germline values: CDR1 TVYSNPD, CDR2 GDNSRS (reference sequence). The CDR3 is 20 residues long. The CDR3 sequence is CALSPPTLTGGRPYTDKLIF. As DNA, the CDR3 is TGTGCCCTTAGCCCTCCTACCTTGACTGGGGGTAGACCGTACACCGATAAACTCATCTTT.

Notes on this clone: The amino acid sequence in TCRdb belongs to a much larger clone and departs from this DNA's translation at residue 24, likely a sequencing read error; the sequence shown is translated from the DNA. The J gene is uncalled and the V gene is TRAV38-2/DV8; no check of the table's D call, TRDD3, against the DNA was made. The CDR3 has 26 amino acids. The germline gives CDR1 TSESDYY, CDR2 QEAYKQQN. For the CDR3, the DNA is TGTGCTTATAGGAGAGGCCCCCTTCCTACACTAGTCCCTTACTGGGGGATACGCGTGGGGACCGATAAACCCATCTTT. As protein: CAYRRGPLPTLVPYWGIRVGTDKPIF.

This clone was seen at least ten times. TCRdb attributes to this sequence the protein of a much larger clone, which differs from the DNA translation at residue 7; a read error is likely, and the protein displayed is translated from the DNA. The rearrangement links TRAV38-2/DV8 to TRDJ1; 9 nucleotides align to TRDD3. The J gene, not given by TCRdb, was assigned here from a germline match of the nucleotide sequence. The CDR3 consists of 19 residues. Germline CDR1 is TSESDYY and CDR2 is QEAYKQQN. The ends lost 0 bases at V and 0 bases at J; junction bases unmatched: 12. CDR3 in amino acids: CAYRSGQGDTFSYTDKLIF. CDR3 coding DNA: TGTGCTTATAGGAGCGGGCAGGGGGATACCTTTTCGTACACCGATAAACTCATCTTT.

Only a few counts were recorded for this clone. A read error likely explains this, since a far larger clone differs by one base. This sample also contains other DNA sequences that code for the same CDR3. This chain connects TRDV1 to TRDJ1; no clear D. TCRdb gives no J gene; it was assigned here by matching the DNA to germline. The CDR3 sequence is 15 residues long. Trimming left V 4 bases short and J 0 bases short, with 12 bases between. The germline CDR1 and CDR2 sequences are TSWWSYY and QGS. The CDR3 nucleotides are TGTGCTCTTGGGGGAAGACTCCGCTACACCGATAAACTCATCTTT. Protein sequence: CALGGRLRYTDKLIF.

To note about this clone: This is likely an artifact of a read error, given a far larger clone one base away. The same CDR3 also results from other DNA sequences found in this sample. CDR3 sequence reads: CALGEQSYRVLGDTRIDKLIF. The CDR3 DNA reads as TGTGCTCTCGGGGAACAATCCTACCGAGTACTGGGGGATACGCGTATCGATAAACTCATCTTT. V and J are TRDV1 and TRDJ1; 13 bases are shared with TRDD3. TCRdb offers no J gene call, so here the DNA was matched to germline to obtain one. CDR3 length equals 21 residues. Germline assignment: CDR1 TSWWSYY and CDR2 QGS.

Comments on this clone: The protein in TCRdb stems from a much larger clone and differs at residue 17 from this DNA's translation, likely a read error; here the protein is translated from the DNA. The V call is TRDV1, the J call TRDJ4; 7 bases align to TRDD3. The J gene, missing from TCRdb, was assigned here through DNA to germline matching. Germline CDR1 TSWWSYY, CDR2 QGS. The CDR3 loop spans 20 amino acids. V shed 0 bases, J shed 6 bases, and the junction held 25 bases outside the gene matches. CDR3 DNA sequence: TGTGCTCTTGGGGAACTAAGAATCTACCTAGGATACGCTAGTAGGGGATCCCTGATCTTT. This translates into CALGELRIYLGYASRGSLIF.